Listed below are T cell receptor beta chains from one sample, sequenced in a study of cytomegalovirus exposure and HLA in healthy donors. Repertoires were generated with immunoSEQ multiplex PCR, while TCRdb's copy carries only in-frame clones and drops some. This sample has 150,000 to 200,000 clones, with around 76% found just once. The sample consisted of PBMCs. These receptors were collected from a girl between 5 and 17 years old in good health and CMV-seropositive. The CDR3 runs from the conserved cysteine through the conserved F or W. Fields, in order: V gene, J gene, D gene, clone size, CDR3 DNA, CDR3 protein. D genes are given only for firm matches. The listing skips clone size in some rows; elsewhere it reads once, few, many or a size class.

v_gene: TRBV5-1; j_gene: TRBJ1-1; d_gene: TRBD1; abundance: -; CDR3nt: TGCGCCAGCAGCTCCCTTTCTGGGACAGGGGGGAACACTGAAGCTTTCTTT; CDR3aa: CASSSLSGTGGNTEAFF
v_gene: TRBV7-3; j_gene: TRBJ2-1; d_gene: TRBD1; abundance: -; CDR3nt: TGTGCCAGCAGCTTAAGGTCCCCGGGACAGGGGGCTTACAATGAGCAGTTCTTC; CDR3aa: CASSLRSPGQGAYNEQFF
v_gene: TRBV11-2; j_gene: TRBJ2-7; d_gene: -; abundance: -; CDR3nt: TGTGCCAGCAGCCCGGCGGGCGGGGACTTCCACGAGCAGTACTTC; CDR3aa: CASSPAGGDFHEQYF
v_gene: TRBV15; j_gene: TRBJ1-1; d_gene: -; abundance: -; CDR3nt: TGTGCCACCAGCAGAGATCTGGGGGGACGGACTGAAGCTTTCTTT; CDR3aa: CATSRDLGGRTEAFF
v_gene: TRBV10-1; j_gene: TRBJ2-5; d_gene: TRBD2; abundance: -; CDR3nt: TGCGCCAGCAGTGAAGCGGGAGTACTGGAGACCCAGTACTTC; CDR3aa: CASSEAGVLETQYF
v_gene: TRBV6-5; j_gene: TRBJ2-4; d_gene: TRBD1; abundance: -; CDR3nt: TGTGCCAGCAGGCAACAGGGGGCCGGAAACATTCAGTACTTC; CDR3aa: CASRQQGAGNIQYF
v_gene: TRBV9; j_gene: TRBJ1-1; d_gene: -; abundance: -; CDR3nt: TGTGCCAGCAGCGATGACAGCAGCATGAACACTGAAGCTTTCTTT; CDR3aa: CASSDDSSMNTEAFF
v_gene: TRBV30; j_gene: TRBJ2-1; d_gene: TRBD2; abundance: -; CDR3nt: TGTGCCTGGAGTGGCGGACTAGCTTTCTACAATGAGCAGTTCTTC; CDR3aa: CAWSGGLAFYNEQFF
v_gene: TRBV6-1; j_gene: TRBJ1-5; d_gene: TRBD1; abundance: -; CDR3nt: TGTGCCAGCAGTGAACAGGGGGAACAGTATCTCTATCAGCCCCAGCATTTT; CDR3aa: CASSEQGEQYLYQPQHF
v_gene: TRBV25-1; j_gene: TRBJ2-5; d_gene: TRBD1; abundance: few; CDR3nt: TGTGCCAGCAGTGAACTCCGGGACAGGAAAGTGAGGCAAGAGACCCAGTACTTC; CDR3aa: CASSELRDRKVRQETQYF
v_gene: TRBV2; j_gene: TRBJ2-5; d_gene: -; abundance: few; CDR3nt: TGTGCCAGCAGTGAACGGTACCAAGAGACCCAGTACTTC; CDR3aa: CASSERYQETQYF
v_gene: TRBV5-6; j_gene: TRBJ1-1; d_gene: -; abundance: -; CDR3nt: TGTGCCAGCAGCTTGGACAGGATGAACACTGAAGCTTTCTTT; CDR3aa: CASSLDRMNTEAFF
v_gene: TRBV2; j_gene: TRBJ1-3; d_gene: -; abundance: -; CDR3nt: TGTGCCAGCAGTGCATGGGGCGGAAACACCATATATTTT; CDR3aa: CASSAWGGNTIYF
v_gene: TRBV7-6; j_gene: TRBJ2-1; d_gene: TRBD2; abundance: -; CDR3nt: TGTGCCAGCAGCCGTGGACTAGCGGGGGACAATGAGCAGTTCTTC; CDR3aa: CASSRGLAGDNEQFF
v_gene: TRBV7-9; j_gene: TRBJ1-1; d_gene: -; abundance: -; CDR3nt: TGTGCCAGCAGCTTTTTACGAGAATTGAACACTGAAGCTTTCTTT; CDR3aa: CASSFLRELNTEAFF
v_gene: TRBV2; j_gene: TRBJ1-5; d_gene: -; abundance: -; CDR3nt: TGTGCCAGCCGGAATAGAGGGGGAGGCAATCAGCCCCAGCATTTT; CDR3aa: CASRNRGGGNQPQHF
v_gene: TRBV7-2; j_gene: TRBJ2-4; d_gene: TRBD2; abundance: once; CDR3nt: TGTGCCAGCAGCTTAACTAGCGGAAACATTCAGTACTTC; CDR3aa: CASSLTSGNIQYF
v_gene: TRBV7-3; j_gene: TRBJ1-1; d_gene: -; abundance: -; CDR3nt: TGTGCCAGCAGCTTAAACATAGGGGGGGTCACTGAAGCTTTCTTT; CDR3aa: CASSLNIGGVTEAFF
v_gene: TRBV23-1; j_gene: TRBJ2-1; d_gene: -; abundance: -; CDR3nt: TGCGCCAGCAGCGGTCTAGCAAACGATGAGCAGTTCTTC; CDR3aa: CASSGLANDEQFF
v_gene: TRBV28; j_gene: TRBJ2-7; d_gene: TRBD1; abundance: -; CDR3nt: TGTGCCAGCAGGTGGGGCGACAGGGCATCCGACGAGCAGTACTTC; CDR3aa: CASRWGDRASDEQYF
v_gene: TRBV10-2; j_gene: TRBJ2-7; d_gene: TRBD2; abundance: few; CDR3nt: TGCGCCACCTCTCGACTAGCGGGGATCTCCTACGAGCAGTACTTC; CDR3aa: CATSRLAGISYEQYF
v_gene: TRBV4-2; j_gene: TRBJ2-3; d_gene: -; abundance: -; CDR3nt: TGTGCCAGCAGCCAGGACCTCCGGGATCCACAACTAGATACGCAGTATTTT; CDR3aa: CASSQDLRDPQLDTQYF
v_gene: TRBV28; j_gene: TRBJ2-7; d_gene: -; abundance: -; CDR3nt: TGTGCCAGCAAGAACGGGGGACTGAGCCCCTACGAGCAGTACTTC; CDR3aa: CASKNGGLSPYEQYF
v_gene: TRBV6-5; j_gene: TRBJ2-3; d_gene: -; abundance: -; CDR3nt: TGTGCCAGCAGTTATGCGGGGCCAGATACGCAGTATTTT; CDR3aa: CASSYAGPDTQYF
v_gene: TRBV27; j_gene: TRBJ2-1; d_gene: TRBD2; abundance: -; CDR3nt: TGTGCCAGCAGTTTAAGCGCGGGACTATCCTACAATGAGCAGTTCTTC; CDR3aa: CASSLSAGLSYNEQFF
v_gene: TRBV28; j_gene: TRBJ2-1; d_gene: TRBD2; abundance: -; CDR3nt: TGTGCCAGCAGTTACCGGGCAGCACTAGCGGGATTCAATGAGCAGTTCTTC; CDR3aa: CASSYRAALAGFNEQFF
v_gene: TRBV28; j_gene: TRBJ1-1; d_gene: TRBD1; abundance: -; CDR3nt: TGTGCCAGCAGTCCCGACAGGGGGGCGAACACTGAAGCTTTCTTT; CDR3aa: CASSPDRGANTEAFF
v_gene: TRBV28; j_gene: TRBJ2-2; d_gene: -; abundance: -; CDR3nt: TGTGCCAGCAGGCCGACCGGACACGGCTCCTGGGGCGGGGAGCTGTTTTTT; CDR3aa: CASRPTGHGSWGGELFF
v_gene: TRBV19; j_gene: TRBJ2-6; d_gene: TRBD1; abundance: -; CDR3nt: TGTGCCAGTAGTGACCGGGACAGTGGGATCTCTGGGGCCAACGTCCTGACTTTC; CDR3aa: CASSDRDSGISGANVLTF
v_gene: TRBV10-1; j_gene: TRBJ2-5; d_gene: -; abundance: -; CDR3nt: TGCGCCAGCAGCGGGACATACCAAGAGACCCAGTACTTC; CDR3aa: CASSGTYQETQYF
v_gene: TRBV9; j_gene: TRBJ2-7; d_gene: TRBD2; abundance: once; CDR3nt: TGTGCCAGCAGCGTTACGAGCGGGAGTGGGGACGAGCAGTACTTC; CDR3aa: CASSVTSGSGDEQYF
v_gene: TRBV27; j_gene: TRBJ2-1; d_gene: -; abundance: -; CDR3nt: TGTGCCAGCAGTTTACGACCCCTGGTGGGGGCTAGCAATGAGCAGTTCTTC; CDR3aa: CASSLRPLVGASNEQFF
v_gene: TRBV10-3; j_gene: TRBJ2-1; d_gene: -; abundance: few; CDR3nt: TGTGCCATCAGTGAGACGACAGATTACAATGAGCAGTTCTTC; CDR3aa: CAISETTDYNEQFF
v_gene: TRBV6-1; j_gene: TRBJ2-3; d_gene: TRBD1; abundance: -; CDR3nt: TGTGCCAGCAGTAACTTCAACAGGGGGGATACGCAGTATTTT; CDR3aa: CASSNFNRGDTQYF
v_gene: TRBV7-3; j_gene: TRBJ2-2; d_gene: -; abundance: -; CDR3nt: TGTGCCAGCAGCCCCTTTCAGGGCTCCGGGGAGCTGTTTTTT; CDR3aa: CASSPFQGSGELFF
v_gene: TRBV5-5; j_gene: TRBJ2-7; d_gene: -; abundance: -; CDR3nt: TGTGCCAGCAGCTTGGAGTGGCAGGGCTACGAGCAGTACTTC; CDR3aa: CASSLEWQGYEQYF